This T cell receptor (beta chain) stems from a study of shared clonotypes between healthy human individuals. The CDR3 totals 14 residues. Germline-derived CDR1 and CDR2 are MNHNS and SASEGT. To note about this clone: The junction does not match germline at one end; this may be a read error.

This table comes from immunoSEQ multiplex PCR, and its TCRdb copy is limited to in-frame clones, with some not included. The sample lists approximately 710,000 clones; roughly 88% were seen once. The chain is built from TRBV6-1 and TRBJ1-2, with D possibly matching TRBD1 (5 bases). The source material was memory CD8+ T cells from PBMCs. This sample's subset: CD45RO+ cells pooled with CCR7-negative TemRA cells. The receptor was isolated from a man between 18 and 35 years old in good health. Some clones in this sample may be carry-over from other donors' samples. CDR3 sequence reads: CASSEGVRGYGYTF. The CDR3 coding sequence is TGTGCCAGCAGCGAAGGGGTGCGGGGCTATGGCTACACCTTC.